This T cell receptor (beta chain) was observed in a study of blood T cell repertoires in COVID-19. Background on the study: Collection of acute and convalescent COVID-19 samples took place in the United States, Italy and Spain.

This CDR3 contains 15 residues. Germline V lookup: CDR1 SGHTS, CDR2 YDEGEE. Trimming stripped 7 bases from V and 5 bases from J, with 19 bases between. The authors' processing: Nucleated cell counts were estimated from reference gene primer amplification. The method was immunoSEQ multiplex PCR; TCRdb's version includes in-frame clones alone and lacks a portion of them. The D gene and trimming were derived from the DNA, and the V and J assignments and clone size from that table. The sample contains fewer than 400,000 clones, around 84% of which appear only once. This rearrangement joins TRBV5-8 to TRBJ1-3, with a weak D call TRBD1 (6 bases). The sequence derives from a woman between 18 and 29 years old with acute or convalescent COVID-19. Sequencing was done on a sample of peripheral blood. The CDR3 nucleotides read TGTGCCAGCGGATCGTGGGGGCTTCTTCGAAACACCATATATTTT. The encoded protein is CASGSWGLLRNTIYF.